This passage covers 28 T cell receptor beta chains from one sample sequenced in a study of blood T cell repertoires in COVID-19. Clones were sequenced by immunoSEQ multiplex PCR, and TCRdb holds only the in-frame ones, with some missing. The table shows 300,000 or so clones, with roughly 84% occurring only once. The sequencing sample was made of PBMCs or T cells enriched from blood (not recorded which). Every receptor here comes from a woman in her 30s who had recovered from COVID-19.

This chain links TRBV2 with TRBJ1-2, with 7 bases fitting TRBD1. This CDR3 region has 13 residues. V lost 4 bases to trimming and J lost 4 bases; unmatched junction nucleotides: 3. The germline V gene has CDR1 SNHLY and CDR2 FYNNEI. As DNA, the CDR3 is TGTGCCAGCAGTGGCGGGACAGCCTATGGCTACACCTTC. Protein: CASSGGTAYGYTF. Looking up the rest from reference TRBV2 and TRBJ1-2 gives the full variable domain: EPEVTQTPSHQVTQMGQEVILRCVPISNHLYFYWYRQILGQKVEFLVSFYNNEISEKSEIFDDQFSVERPDGSNFTLKIRSTKLEDSAMYFCASSGGTAYGYTFGSGTRLTVV.

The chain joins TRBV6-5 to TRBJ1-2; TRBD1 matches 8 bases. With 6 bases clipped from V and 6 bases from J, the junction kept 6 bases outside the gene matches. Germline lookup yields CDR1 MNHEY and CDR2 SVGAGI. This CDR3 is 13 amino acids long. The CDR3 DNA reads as TGTGCCAGCAGGCGTCACAGGGGGAATGGCTACACCTTC. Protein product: CASRRHRGNGYTF.

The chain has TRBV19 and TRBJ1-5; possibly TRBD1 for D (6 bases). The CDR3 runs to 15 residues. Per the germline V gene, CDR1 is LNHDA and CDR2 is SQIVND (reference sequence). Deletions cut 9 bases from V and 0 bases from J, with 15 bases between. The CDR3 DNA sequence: TGTGCCAGCCGGGCGGGGGGGCATAGCAATCAGCCCCAGCATTTT. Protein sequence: CASRAGGHSNQPQHF.

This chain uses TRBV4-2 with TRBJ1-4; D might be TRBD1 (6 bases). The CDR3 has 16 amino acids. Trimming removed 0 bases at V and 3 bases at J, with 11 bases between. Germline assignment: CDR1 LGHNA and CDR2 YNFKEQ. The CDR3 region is CASSQDWRQANEKLFF. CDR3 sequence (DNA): TGTGCCAGCAGCCAAGATTGGCGACAGGCTAATGAAAAACTGTTTTTT.

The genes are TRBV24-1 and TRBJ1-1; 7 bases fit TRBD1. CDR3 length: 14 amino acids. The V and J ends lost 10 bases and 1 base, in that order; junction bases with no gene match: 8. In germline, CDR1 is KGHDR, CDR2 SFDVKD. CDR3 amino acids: CATKGAGSNTEAFF. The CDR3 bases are TGTGCCACAAAGGGGGCCGGATCGAACACTGAAGCTTTCTTT.

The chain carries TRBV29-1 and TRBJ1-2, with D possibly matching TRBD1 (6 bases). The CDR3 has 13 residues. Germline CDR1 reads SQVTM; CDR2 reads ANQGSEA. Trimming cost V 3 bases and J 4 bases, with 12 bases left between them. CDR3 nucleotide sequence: TGCAGCGTTGAGGACAGCAGTCCCTATGGCTACACCTTC. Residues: CSVEDSSPYGYTF.

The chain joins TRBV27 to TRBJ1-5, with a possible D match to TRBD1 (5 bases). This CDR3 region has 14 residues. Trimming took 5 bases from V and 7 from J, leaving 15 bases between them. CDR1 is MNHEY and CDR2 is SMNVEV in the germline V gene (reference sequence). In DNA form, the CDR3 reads TGTGCCAGCAGTCCTGCGGGGCCGAGACAGCCCCAGCATTTT. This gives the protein CASSPAGPRQPQHF.

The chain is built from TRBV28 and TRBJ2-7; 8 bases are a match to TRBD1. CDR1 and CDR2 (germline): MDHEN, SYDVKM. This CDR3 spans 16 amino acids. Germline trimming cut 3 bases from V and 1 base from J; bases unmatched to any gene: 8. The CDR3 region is CASSFGTGGNSYEQYF. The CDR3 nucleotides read TGTGCCAGCAGTTTCGGTACAGGGGGTAATTCCTACGAGCAGTACTTC.

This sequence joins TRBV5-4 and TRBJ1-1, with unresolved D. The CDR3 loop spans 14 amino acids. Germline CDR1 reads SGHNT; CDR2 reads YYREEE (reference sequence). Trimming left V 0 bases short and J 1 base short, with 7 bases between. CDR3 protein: CASSLERANTEAFF. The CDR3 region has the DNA TGTGCCAGCAGCTTGGAACGAGCGAACACTGAAGCTTTCTTT.

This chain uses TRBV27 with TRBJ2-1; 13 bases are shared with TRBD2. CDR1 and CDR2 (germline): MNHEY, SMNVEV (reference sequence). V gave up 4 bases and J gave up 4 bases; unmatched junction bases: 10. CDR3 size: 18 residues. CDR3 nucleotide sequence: TGTGCCAGCAGTTCGCCCCGACTAGCGGGGGGCCAGTACAATGAGCAGTTCTTC. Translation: CASSSPRLAGGQYNEQFF.

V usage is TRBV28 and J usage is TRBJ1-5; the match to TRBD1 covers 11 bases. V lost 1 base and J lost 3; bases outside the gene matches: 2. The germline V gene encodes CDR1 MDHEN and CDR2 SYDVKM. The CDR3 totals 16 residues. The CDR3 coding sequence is TGTGCCAGCAGTTTATTGGGACAGGGGGACAATCAGCCCCAGCATTTT. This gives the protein CASSLLGQGDNQPQHF.

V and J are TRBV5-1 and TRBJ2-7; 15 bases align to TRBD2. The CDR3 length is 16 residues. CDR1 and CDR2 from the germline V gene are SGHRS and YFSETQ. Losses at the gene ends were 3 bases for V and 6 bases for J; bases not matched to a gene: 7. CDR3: CASSSGLAGGQPEQYF. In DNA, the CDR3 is TGCGCCAGCAGCTCGGGACTAGCGGGGGGCCAGCCCGAGCAGTACTTC.

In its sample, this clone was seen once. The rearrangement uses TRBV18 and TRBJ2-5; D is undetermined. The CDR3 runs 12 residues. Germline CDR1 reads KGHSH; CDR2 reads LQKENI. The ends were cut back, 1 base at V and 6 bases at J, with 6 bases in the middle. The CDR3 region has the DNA TGTGCCAGCTCACCACTTCAAAAGACCCAGTACTTC. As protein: CASSPLQKTQYF. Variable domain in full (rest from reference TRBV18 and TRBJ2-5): NAGVMQNPRHLVRRRGQEARLRCSPMKGHSHVYWYRQLPEEGLKFMVYLQKENIIDESGMPKERFSAEFPKEGPSILRIQQVVRGDSAAYFCASSPLQKTQYFGPGTRLLVL.

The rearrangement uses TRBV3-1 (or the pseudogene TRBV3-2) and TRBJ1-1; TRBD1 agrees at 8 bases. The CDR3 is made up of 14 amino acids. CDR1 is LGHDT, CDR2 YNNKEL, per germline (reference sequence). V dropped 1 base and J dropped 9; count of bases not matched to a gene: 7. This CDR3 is CASSQVPQGAQAFF. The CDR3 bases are TGTGCCAGCAGCCAAGTCCCCCAGGGGGCTCAAGCTTTCTTT.

This CDR3 reads CASSTGFDYGYTF. CDR3 sequence (DNA): TGTGCCAGTTCGACAGGGTTTGACTATGGCTACACCTTC. This chain connects TRBV19 to TRBJ1-2; 7 nucleotides agree with TRBD1. V was pared by 8 bases and J by 3 bases, with 6 bases of the junction left unmatched. Germline CDR1 and CDR2: LNHDA and SQIVND (reference sequence). The CDR3 has 13 residues.

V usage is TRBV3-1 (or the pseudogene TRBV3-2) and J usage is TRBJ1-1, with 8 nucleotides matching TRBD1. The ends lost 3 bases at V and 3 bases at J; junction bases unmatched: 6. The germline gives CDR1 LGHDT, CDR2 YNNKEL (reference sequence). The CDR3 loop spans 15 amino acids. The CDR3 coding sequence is TGTGCCAGCAGCCAGAGCGGACAGGGCTACACTGAAGCTTTCTTT. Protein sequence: CASSQSGQGYTEAFF.

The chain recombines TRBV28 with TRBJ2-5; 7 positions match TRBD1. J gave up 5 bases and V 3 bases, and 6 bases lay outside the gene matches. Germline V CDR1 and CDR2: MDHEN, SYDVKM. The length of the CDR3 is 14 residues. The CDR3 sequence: CASSFDRAGETQYF. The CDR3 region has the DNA TGTGCCAGCAGTTTCGACAGGGCTGGGGAGACCCAGTACTTC.

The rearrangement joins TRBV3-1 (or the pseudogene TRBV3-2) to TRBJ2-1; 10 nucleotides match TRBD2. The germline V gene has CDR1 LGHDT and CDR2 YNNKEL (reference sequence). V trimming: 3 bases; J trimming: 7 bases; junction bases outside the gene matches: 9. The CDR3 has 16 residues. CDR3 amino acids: CASSQLGAGGVNEQFF. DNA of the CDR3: TGTGCCAGCAGCCAGCTCGGAGCGGGGGGGGTGAATGAGCAGTTCTTC.

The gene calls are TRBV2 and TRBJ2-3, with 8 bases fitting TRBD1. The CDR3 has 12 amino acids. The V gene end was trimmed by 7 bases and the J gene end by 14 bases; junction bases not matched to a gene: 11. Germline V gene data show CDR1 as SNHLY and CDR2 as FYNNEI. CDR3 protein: CASTPTTGVPYF. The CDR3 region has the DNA TGTGCCAGCACTCCAACGACAGGGGTCCCGTATTTT. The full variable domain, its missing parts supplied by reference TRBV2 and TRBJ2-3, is EPEVTQTPSHQVTQMGQEVILRCVPISNHLYFYWYRQILGQKVEFLVSFYNNEISEKSEIFDDQFSVERPDGSNFTLKIRSTKLEDSAMYFCASTPTTGVPYFGPGTRLTVL.

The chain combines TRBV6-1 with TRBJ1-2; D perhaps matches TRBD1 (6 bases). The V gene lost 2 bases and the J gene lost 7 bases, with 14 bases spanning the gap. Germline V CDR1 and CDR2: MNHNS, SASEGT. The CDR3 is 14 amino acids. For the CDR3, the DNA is TGTGCCAGCAGTGAAACAGGCGGGGGCGTTGGCTACACCTTC. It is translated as CASSETGGGVGYTF.

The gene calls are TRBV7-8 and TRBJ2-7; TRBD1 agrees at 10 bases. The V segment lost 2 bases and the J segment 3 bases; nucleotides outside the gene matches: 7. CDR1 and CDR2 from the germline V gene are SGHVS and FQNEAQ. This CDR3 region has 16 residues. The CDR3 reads CASSLIRDRGNYEQYF. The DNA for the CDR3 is TGTGCCAGCAGCTTAATCCGGGACAGGGGAAACTACGAGCAGTACTTC.

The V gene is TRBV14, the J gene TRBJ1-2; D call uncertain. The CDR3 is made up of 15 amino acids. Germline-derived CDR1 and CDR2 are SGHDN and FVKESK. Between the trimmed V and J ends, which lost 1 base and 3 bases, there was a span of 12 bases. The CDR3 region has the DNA TGTGCCAGCAGCCAAGTTTTCGGGGTGGACTATGGCTACACCTTC. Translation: CASSQVFGVDYGYTF.

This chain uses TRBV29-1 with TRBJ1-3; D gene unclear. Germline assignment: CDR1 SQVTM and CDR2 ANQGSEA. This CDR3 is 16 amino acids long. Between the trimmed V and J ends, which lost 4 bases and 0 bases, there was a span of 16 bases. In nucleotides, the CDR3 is TGCAGCGTTGTCGAGGGCAGACCTAGCTCTGGAAACACCATATATTTT. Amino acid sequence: CSVVEGRPSSGNTIYF.

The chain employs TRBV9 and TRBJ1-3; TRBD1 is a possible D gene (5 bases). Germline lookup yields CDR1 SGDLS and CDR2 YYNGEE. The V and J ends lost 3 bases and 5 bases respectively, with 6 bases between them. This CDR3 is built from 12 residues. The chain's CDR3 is CASSADRNTIYF. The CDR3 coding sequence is TGTGCCAGCAGCGCGGACAGAAACACCATATATTTT.

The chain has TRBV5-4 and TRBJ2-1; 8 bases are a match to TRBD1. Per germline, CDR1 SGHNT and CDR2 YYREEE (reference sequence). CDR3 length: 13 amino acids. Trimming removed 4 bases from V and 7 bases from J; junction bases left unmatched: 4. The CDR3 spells CASSPDRDNEQFF. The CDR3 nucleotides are TGTGCCAGCAGCCCGGACAGGGATAATGAGCAGTTCTTC.

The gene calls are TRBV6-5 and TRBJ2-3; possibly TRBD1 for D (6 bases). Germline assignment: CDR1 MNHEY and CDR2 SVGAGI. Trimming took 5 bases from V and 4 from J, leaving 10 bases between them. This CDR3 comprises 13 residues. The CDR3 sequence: CASSRNRADTQYF. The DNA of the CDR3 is TGTGCCAGCAGTCGTAACAGGGCAGATACGCAGTATTTT.

CDR3 loop: CASSSPGQYGYTF. For the CDR3, the DNA is TGTGCCAGCAGCTCGCCGGGACAGTATGGCTACACCTTC. This chain connects TRBV7-9 to TRBJ1-2, with 7 bases identical to TRBD1. Germline loops: CDR1 SEHNR, CDR2 FQNEAQ (reference sequence). V shed 4 bases, J shed 5 bases, and the junction held 4 bases outside the gene matches. The CDR3 loop spans 13 amino acids.

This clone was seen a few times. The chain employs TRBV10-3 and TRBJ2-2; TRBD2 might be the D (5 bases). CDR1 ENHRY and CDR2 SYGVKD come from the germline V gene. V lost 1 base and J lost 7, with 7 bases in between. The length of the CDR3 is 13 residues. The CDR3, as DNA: TGTGCCATCAGTGAGTTGGAGGACGGGGAGCTGTTTTTT. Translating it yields CAISELEDGELFF.